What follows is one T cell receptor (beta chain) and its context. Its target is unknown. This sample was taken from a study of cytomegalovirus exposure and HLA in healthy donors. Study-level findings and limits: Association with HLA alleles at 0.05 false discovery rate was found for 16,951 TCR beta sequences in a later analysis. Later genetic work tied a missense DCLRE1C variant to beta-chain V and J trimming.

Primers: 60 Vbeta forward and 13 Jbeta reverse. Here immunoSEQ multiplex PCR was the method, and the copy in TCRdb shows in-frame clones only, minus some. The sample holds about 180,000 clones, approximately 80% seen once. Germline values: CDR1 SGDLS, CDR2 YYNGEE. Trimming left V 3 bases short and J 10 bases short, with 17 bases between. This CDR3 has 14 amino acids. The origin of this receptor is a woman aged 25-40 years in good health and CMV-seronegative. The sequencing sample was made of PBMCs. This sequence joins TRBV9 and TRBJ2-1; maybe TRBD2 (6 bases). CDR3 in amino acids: CASSAGDFRGEQFF. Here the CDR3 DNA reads TGTGCCAGCAGCGCCGGGGACTTCCGGGGGGAGCAGTTCTTC.